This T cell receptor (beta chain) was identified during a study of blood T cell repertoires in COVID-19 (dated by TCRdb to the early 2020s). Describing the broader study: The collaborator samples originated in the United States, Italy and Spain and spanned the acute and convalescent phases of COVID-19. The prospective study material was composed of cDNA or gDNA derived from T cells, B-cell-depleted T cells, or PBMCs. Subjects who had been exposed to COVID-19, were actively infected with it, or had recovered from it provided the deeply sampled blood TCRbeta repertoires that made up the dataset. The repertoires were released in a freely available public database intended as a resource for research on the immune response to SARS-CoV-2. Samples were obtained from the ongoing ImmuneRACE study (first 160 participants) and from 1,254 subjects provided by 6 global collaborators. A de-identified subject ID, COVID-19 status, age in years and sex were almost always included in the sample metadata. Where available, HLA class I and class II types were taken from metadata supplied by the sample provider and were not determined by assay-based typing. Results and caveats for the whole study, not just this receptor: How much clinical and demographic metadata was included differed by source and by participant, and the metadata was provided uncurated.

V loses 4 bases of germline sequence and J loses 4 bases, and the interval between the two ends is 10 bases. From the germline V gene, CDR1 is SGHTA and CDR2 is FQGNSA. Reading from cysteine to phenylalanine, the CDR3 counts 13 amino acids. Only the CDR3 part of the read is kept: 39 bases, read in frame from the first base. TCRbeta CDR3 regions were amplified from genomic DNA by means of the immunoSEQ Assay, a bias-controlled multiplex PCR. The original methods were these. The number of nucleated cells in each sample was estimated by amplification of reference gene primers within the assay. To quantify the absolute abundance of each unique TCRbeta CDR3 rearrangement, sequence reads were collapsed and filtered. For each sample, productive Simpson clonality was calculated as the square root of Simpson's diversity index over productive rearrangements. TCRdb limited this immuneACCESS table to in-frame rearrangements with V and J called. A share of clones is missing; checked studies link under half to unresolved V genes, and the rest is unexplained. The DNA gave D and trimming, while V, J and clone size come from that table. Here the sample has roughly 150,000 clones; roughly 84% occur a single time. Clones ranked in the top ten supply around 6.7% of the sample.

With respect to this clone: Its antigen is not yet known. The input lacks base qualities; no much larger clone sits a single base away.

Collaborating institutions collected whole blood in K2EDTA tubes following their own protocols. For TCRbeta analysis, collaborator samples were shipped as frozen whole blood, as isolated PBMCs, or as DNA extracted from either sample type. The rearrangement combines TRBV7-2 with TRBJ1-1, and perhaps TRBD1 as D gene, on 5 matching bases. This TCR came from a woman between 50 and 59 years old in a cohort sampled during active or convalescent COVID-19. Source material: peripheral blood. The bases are TGTGCCAGCAGCTCTAGGGGCGGCACTGAAGCTTTCTTT. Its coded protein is CASSSRGGTEAFF. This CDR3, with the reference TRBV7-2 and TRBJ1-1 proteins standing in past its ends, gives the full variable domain GAGVSQSPSNKVTEKGKDVELRCDPISGHTALYWYRQSLGQGLEFLIYFQGNSAPDKSGLPSDRFSAERTGGSVSTLTIQRTQQEDSAVYLCASSSRGGTEAFFGQGTRLTVV.